The 14 T cell receptor beta chains reported below all come from one sample, sequenced in a study of blood T cell repertoires in COVID-19. The repertoire was sequenced with immunoSEQ multiplex PCR; TCRdb's copy has only in-frame clones and lacks some. This table holds under 250,000 clones, roughly 88% found once. Sequenced sample: peripheral blood. Receptors originate from a woman older than 75 with COVID-19, enrolled during active disease.

As to this clone: This specimen includes other DNA sequences encoding the same CDR3. This rearrangement joins TRBV28 to TRBJ1-3, with D possibly TRBD1 on 5 matching bases. The V and J ends lost 3 bases and 3 bases respectively, with 12 bases between them. The CDR3 spans 15 residues. Germline assignment: CDR1 MDHEN and CDR2 SYDVKM. The CDR3, as DNA: TGTGCCAGCAGTTTGTCGGGGGGTAGTGGAAACACCATATATTTT. As protein: CASSLSGGSGNTIYF.

V is TRBV19 and J is TRBJ1-5; D unclear. Germline CDR1 LNHDA, CDR2 SQIVND (reference sequence). CDR3 size: 13 residues. V was clipped by 5 bases and J by 2 bases, with 7 bases between them. CDR3 bases: TGTGCCAGTAGTTGGCAGGGCAATCAGCCCCAGCATTTT. It encodes CASSWQGNQPQHF.

The chain uses TRBV10-1 and TRBJ2-5; 12 bases are shared with TRBD2. This CDR3 contains 18 residues. Trimming at V came to 2 bases and at J to 0 bases, leaving 7 bases not matched to a gene. CDR1 and CDR2 (germline): WNHNN, SYGVQD (reference sequence). For the CDR3, the DNA is TGCGCCAGCAGTGAGCGAACTAGCGGGGGGACGTACCAAGAGACCCAGTACTTC. It translates to CASSERTSGGTYQETQYF.

The chain couples TRBV6-2 or TRBV6-3 to TRBJ2-2; D gene ambiguous. Looked up from germline, CDR1 is MNHEY and CDR2 is SVGEGT. V lost 2 bases to trimming and J lost 2 bases, with 6 bases between them. The CDR3 runs to 14 residues. The CDR3 DNA is TGTGCCAGCAGTTACCTCTTTAACACCGGGGAGCTGTTTTTT. Translation gives CASSYLFNTGELFF.

The rearrangement uses TRBV5-4 and TRBJ1-5; 7 positions match TRBD1. Trimming at V came to 6 bases and at J to 1 base, leaving 4 bases not matched to a gene. Germline V gene lookup returns CDR1 SGHNT and CDR2 YYREEE (reference sequence). The CDR3 is 14 residues long. CDR3 sequence reads: CASTLQGSNQPQHF. The CDR3 coding sequence is TGTGCCAGCACGTTACAGGGGAGCAATCAGCCCCAGCATTTT.

Only a few counts were recorded for this clone. The same CDR3 also results from other DNA sequences found in this sample. In nucleotides, the CDR3 is TGTGCCAGCAGTTTAGGGGGGTTGAACACTGAAGCTTTCTTT. This sequence encodes CASSLGGLNTEAFF. V is TRBV28 and J is TRBJ1-1, with D possibly being TRBD1 (5 bases). In germline, CDR1 is MDHEN, CDR2 SYDVKM. The CDR3 is 14 amino acids. V dropped 2 bases and J dropped 0 bases, with 7 bases sitting between them.

J is TRBJ1-1 and V is TRBV6-5; 10 bases are a match to TRBD1. CDR3 length equals 15 residues. Per germline, CDR1 MNHEY and CDR2 SVGAGI. J gave up 5 bases and V 7 bases, and 10 bases lay outside the gene matches. The CDR3 loop reads CASIPGGQGWTEAFF. The DNA for the CDR3 is TGTGCCAGCATCCCGGGGGGACAGGGGTGGACTGAAGCTTTCTTT.

The chain joins TRBV6-5 to TRBJ2-1; 14 bases map to TRBD2. With 5 bases clipped from V and 4 bases from J, the junction kept 1 base outside the gene matches. Germline loops: CDR1 MNHEY, CDR2 SVGAGI. The CDR3 runs 15 residues. Here the CDR3 DNA reads TGTGCCAGCAGTAGGACTAGCGGGGGGTACAATGAGCAGTTCTTC. It specifies CASSRTSGGYNEQFF.

The chain combines TRBV30 with TRBJ2-5; TRBD2 matches at 10 bases. The CDR3 length is 11 residues. Germline loops: CDR1 GTSNPN, CDR2 SVGIG (reference sequence). With 8 bases clipped from V and 5 bases from J, the junction kept 2 bases outside the gene matches. The CDR3 sequence is CAGGLAETQYF. CDR3 in DNA: TGTGCCGGGGGACTAGCGGAGACCCAGTACTTC.

V and J are TRBV6-1 and TRBJ1-2; TRBD1 might be the D (5 bases). The V end was cut by 1 base, the J end by 4 bases, with 13 bases between. CDR1 and CDR2 (germline): MNHNS, SASEGT. This CDR3 has 15 amino acids. CDR3 nucleotides: TGTGCCAGCAGTGAAGGGGGCCAGGGTTTCTATGGCTACACCTTC. This translates into CASSEGGQGFYGYTF.

The chain has TRBV11-2 and TRBJ1-2; D is unresolved. CDR1 is SGHAT and CDR2 is FQNNGV in the germline V gene. Trimming removed 0 bases from V and 6 bases from J, with 14 bases in between. This CDR3 spans 15 amino acids. CDR3 sequence reads: CASSLDLITYHGYTF. The DNA for the CDR3 is TGTGCCAGCAGCTTAGACCTCATAACATATCATGGCTACACCTTC.

The chain carries TRBV19 and TRBJ2-5; 10 bases fit TRBD1. This CDR3 is 15 amino acids long. CDR1 is LNHDA, CDR2 SQIVND, per germline (reference sequence). The junction had 10 bases not matched to a gene; V was cut back by 7 bases and J by 5 bases. CDR3: CASTPAAGQGETQYF. Written as DNA, the CDR3 is TGTGCCAGTACACCGGCAGCGGGACAGGGGGAGACCCAGTACTTC.

The rearrangement joins TRBV3-1 (or the pseudogene TRBV3-2) to TRBJ2-5; D may be TRBD2 (6 bases). Per germline, CDR1 LGHDT and CDR2 YNNKEL (reference sequence). The V gene lost 2 bases and the J gene lost 2 bases, with 12 bases spanning the gap. CDR3 length: 15 residues. CDR3 bases: TGTGCCAGCAGCCAAATGGAGGGACCTCAAGAGACCCAGTACTTC. It is translated as CASSQMEGPQETQYF.

V usage is TRBV9 and J usage is TRBJ1-2, with D unclear. The CDR3 covers 15 residues. The germline V gene has CDR1 SGDLS and CDR2 YYNGEE. Trimming took off 0 bases at V and 3 bases at J, with 12 bases between the two ends. This CDR3 is CASSVGPGNDYGYTF. The CDR3 nucleotides read TGTGCCAGCAGCGTAGGCCCAGGTAATGACTATGGCTACACCTTC.